A selection of T cell receptor beta chains follows, all from one sample in a study of T cells in Graves' hyperthyroidism and ophthalmopathy. TCRdb passed the multiplex PCR reads through MiXCR, listing each CDR3 protein once. The sample carries about 300,000 distinct CDR3 sequences, about 19% recorded once. The sample was blood. Receptor source: a man aged 50 to 59 with Graves' ophthalmopathy. Both conserved end residues are part of each CDR3. D genes are given only for firm matches. Not every row has a clone size; where given, it reads once, few, many or a size class.

d_call	cdr3_length	v_call	j_call	clone_size	cdr3_nt	cdr3_aa
.	18	TRBV6-5	TRBJ2-3	many	TGTGCCAGCAGTTACTCGAAATGGACAAGTCCTGACACAGATACGCAGTATTTT	CASSYSKWTSPDTDTQYF
.	14	TRBV24-1	TRBJ1-5	many	TGTGCCACCAGCGGGCAGGGGAGCAATCAGCCCCAGCATTTT	CATSGQGSNQPQHF
.	15	TRBV12-3/TRBV12-4	TRBJ1-2	many	TGTGCCAGCAGTTTAAGGCGGGGCATTCTTTATGGCTACACCTTC	CASSLRRGILYGYTF
TRBD2	16	TRBV13	TRBJ2-7	.	TGTGCCAGCAGCGCCACAGGACTAGCTCCCTCCTACGAGCAGTACTTC	CASSATGLAPSYEQYF
.	14	TRBV6-2/TRBV6-3	TRBJ1-6	.	TGTGCCAGCAGTCGGTCAGGGGTAGGTTCACCCCTCCACTTT	CASSRSGVGSPLHF
TRBD2	16	TRBV6-2/TRBV6-3	TRBJ2-5	.	TGTGCCCGCAGTTACCCTACACTAGCGGAACAAGAGACCCAGTACTTC	CARSYPTLAEQETQYF
.	11	TRBV2	TRBJ2-3	.	TGTGCCAGCACCCCCGGCTTTGCACTGTATTTT	CASTPGFALYF
TRBD1	12	TRBV28	TRBJ1-4	few	TGTGCCAGCAGTGCAGGGGGTGAAAAACTGTTTTTT	CASSAGGEKLFF
.	13	TRBV24-1	TRBJ2-1	many	TGTGCCACCTCCTTGGGCAGTTACAATGAGCAGTTCTTC	CATSLGSYNEQFF
TRBD2	17	TRBV7-9	TRBJ2-1	few	TGTGCCAGCAGCCATCCCCGACTAGCGGGAAACTACAATGAGCAGTTCTTC	CASSHPRLAGNYNEQFF
.	13	TRBV29-1	TRBJ2-5	.	TGCAGCGTTGAAGATGGGACGGCGAGGACCCAGTACTTC	CSVEDGTARTQYF
TRBD1	13	TRBV5-1	TRBJ2-7	many	TGCGCCAGCAGCTGGGACAGTCCTCGAGAGCAGTACTTC	CASSWDSPREQYF
.	15	TRBV7-9	TRBJ1-2	.	TGTGCCAGCAGCTTAGACGGTGGGGCGAGCTATGGCTACACCTTC	CASSLDGGASYGYTF
TRBD1	17	TRBV24-1	TRBJ2-3	few	TGTGCCACCAGTGATTTGGGACAGGGGGGCGGCACAGATACGCAGTATTTT	CATSDLGQGGGTDTQYF
.	15	TRBV20-1	TRBJ2-1	many	TGCAGTGCTAGCTTGTACGGTTTTGTAGGCAATGAGCAGTTCTTC	CSASLYGFVGNEQFF
TRBD1	16	TRBV27	TRBJ1-1	many	TGTGCCAGCAGTTTATCGATAACAGGGGTGGCCACTGAAGCTTTCTTT	CASSLSITGVATEAFF
TRBD1	15	TRBV4-2	TRBJ1-2	many	TGTGCCAGCAGCCAAGGAAGACAGGGGCCCCATGGCTACACCTTC	CASSQGRQGPHGYTF
.	10	TRBV7-9	TRBJ1-4	.	TGTGCCAGCGAAGGTGAAAAACTGTTTTTT	CASEGEKLFF
.	15	TRBV5-5	TRBJ2-7	many	TGTGCCAGCAGCCCACGGGAGGGGGCTACCTACGAGCAGTACTTC	CASSPREGATYEQYF
.	11	TRBV30	TRBJ1-2	.	TGTGCCTGGACAGACACTTATGGCTACACCTTC	CAWTDTYGYTF
.	12	TRBV7-9	TRBJ1-1	.	TGTGCCAGCAGTGAGGATTGGACTGAAGCTTTCTTT	CASSEDWTEAFF
.	13	TRBV5-1	TRBJ2-3	many	TGCGCCAGCAGCTTAGATGGTGGGAATACGCAGTATTTT	CASSLDGGNTQYF
TRBD1	15	TRBV4-2	TRBJ2-3	few	TGTGCCAGCAGCCGAGGGGGCGGGAGCACAGATACGCAGTATTTT	CASSRGGGSTDTQYF
TRBD2	13	TRBV7-6	TRBJ2-1	few	TGTGCCAGCAGCTCCTCTAGCGGGGGGGGTCCGTTCTTC	CASSSSSGGGPFF
.	15	TRBV3-1	TRBJ2-1	few	TGTGCCAGCAGCCAAAGGAGGGCCAGCCACAATGAGCAGTTCTTC	CASSQRRASHNEQFF